In its sample, the clone carrying this TCR beta chain was seen a few times. The entry originates in a study of blood T cells in healthy people across ages. The CDR3 loop spans 14 amino acids. Germline CDR1 and CDR2: MDHEN and SYDVKM. The V end lost 4 bases, the J end lost 0 bases, and 8 bases lay between the germline ends. Primers used in a second PCR of roughly 7 to 12 cycles were a sample-barcoded 5' primer and a J-beta primer mix. TCRdb redid the calling of the 5' RACE reads with MiXCR, one entry per CDR3 protein. The repertoire holds around 800,000 distinct CDR3 sequences, with about a quarter as singletons. This same sample was also part of a study on T cells of mothers and their children.

The sequence was obtained from a boy between 10 and 17 years old in good health. J is TRBJ2-3 and V is TRBV28; unclear D gene. The sequencing input was blood. In nucleotides, the CDR3 is TGTGCCAGCAGTTCGATGGGAAGCACAGATACGCAGTATTTT. Its translation: CASSSMGSTDTQYF. The full variable domain, with the rest looked up from reference TRBV28 and TRBJ2-3, is DVKVTQSSRYLVKRTGEKVFLECVQDMDHENMFWYRQDPGLGLRLIYFSYDVKMKEKGDIPEGYSVSREKKERFSLILESASTNQTSMYLCASSSMGSTDTQYFGPGTRLTVL.